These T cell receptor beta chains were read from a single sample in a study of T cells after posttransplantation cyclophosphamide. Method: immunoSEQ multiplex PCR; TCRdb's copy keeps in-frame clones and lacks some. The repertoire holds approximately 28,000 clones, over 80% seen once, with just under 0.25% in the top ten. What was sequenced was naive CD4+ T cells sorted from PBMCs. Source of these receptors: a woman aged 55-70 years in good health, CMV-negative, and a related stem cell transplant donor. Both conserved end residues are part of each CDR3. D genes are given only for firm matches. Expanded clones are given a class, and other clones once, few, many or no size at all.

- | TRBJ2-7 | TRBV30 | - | CAWSGGRVFSYEQYF | TGTGCCTGGAGCGGGGGGCGGGTTTTCTCCTACGAGCAGTACTTC
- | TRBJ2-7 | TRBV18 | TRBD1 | CASSPISGQGAHEQYF | TGTGCCAGCTCACCCATATCGGGACAGGGGGCCCACGAGCAGTACTTC
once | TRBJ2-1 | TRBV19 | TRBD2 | CASSSSGRGGDEQFF | TGTGCCAGTAGTAGTAGCGGGAGGGGGGGGGATGAGCAGTTCTTC
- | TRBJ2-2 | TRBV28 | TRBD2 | CASSFLAGGPGELFF | TGTGCCAGCAGTTTTCTAGCGGGAGGGCCCGGGGAGCTGTTTTTT
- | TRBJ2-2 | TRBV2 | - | CASTPRGGPRNTGELFF | TGTGCCAGCACTCCAAGGGGGGGCCCGCGGAACACCGGGGAGCTGTTTTTT
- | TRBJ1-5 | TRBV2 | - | CASSLVNQPQHF | TGTGCCAGCAGCCTCGTCAATCAGCCCCAGCATTTT
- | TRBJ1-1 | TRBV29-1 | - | CSAGVGTEAFF | TGCAGCGCAGGGGTCGGCACTGAAGCTTTCTTT
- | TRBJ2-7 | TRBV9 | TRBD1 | CASSVATGAVEQYF | TGTGCCAGCAGCGTAGCTACAGGGGCAGTCGAGCAGTACTTC
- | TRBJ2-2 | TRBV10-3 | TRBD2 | CAISSGRDTGELFF | TGTGCCATCAGTAGCGGGAGGGACACCGGGGAGCTGTTTTTT
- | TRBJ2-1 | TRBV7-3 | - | CASSFSGGVMNEQFF | TGTGCCAGCAGCTTCTCGGGTGGTGTTATGAATGAGCAGTTCTTC
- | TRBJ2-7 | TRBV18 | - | CASSPHRSYEQYF | TGTGCCAGCTCACCCCACAGATCCTACGAGCAGTACTTC
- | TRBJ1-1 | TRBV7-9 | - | CASSINTVPFF | TGTGCCAGCAGCATAAATACGGTGCCTTTCTTT
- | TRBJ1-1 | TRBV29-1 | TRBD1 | CSGTRQGGGTEAFF | TGCAGCGGGACCAGACAGGGGGGCGGCACTGAAGCTTTCTTT
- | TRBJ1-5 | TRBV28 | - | CASSSTRGRTSPSQPQHF | TGTGCCAGCAGTTCAACGCGGGGGAGGACATCACCAAGTCAGCCCCAGCATTTT
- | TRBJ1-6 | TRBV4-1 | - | CASSQSSGVVFNSPLHF | TGCGCCAGCAGCCAAAGCTCGGGGGTCGTCTTTAATTCACCCCTCCACTTT
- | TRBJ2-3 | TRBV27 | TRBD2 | CASRKGTSGTDTQYF | TGTGCCAGCAGAAAGGGGACTAGCGGCACAGATACGCAGTATTTT
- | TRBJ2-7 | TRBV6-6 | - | CASSQIYEQYF | TGTGCCAGCAGTCAAATTTACGAGCAGTACTTC
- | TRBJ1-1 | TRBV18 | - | CASSSRYTEAFF | TGTGCCAGCTCATCCCGTTACACTGAAGCTTTCTTT
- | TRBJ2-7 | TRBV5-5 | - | CASSLRTASYEQYF | TGTGCCAGCAGCTTGAGGACAGCCTCCTACGAGCAGTACTTC
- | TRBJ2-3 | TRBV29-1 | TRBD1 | CSVEEAGGRTDTQYF | TGCAGCGTTGAAGAGGCAGGGGGTAGAACAGATACGCAGTATTTT
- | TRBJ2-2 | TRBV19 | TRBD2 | CASSIGLAGQTGTGELFF | TGTGCCAGTAGTATTGGACTAGCGGGACAAACCGGCACCGGGGAGCTGTTTTTT
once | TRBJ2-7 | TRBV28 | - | CASRLRGEQYF | TGTGCCAGCAGATTAAGGGGGGAGCAGTACTTC
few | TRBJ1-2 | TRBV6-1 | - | CASRDTLGGDGYTF | TGTGCCAGCAGAGACACTCTTGGGGGCGATGGCTACACCTTC
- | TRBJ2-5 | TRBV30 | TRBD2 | CAWSGLAGPQETQYF | TGTGCCTGGAGTGGACTAGCGGGGCCTCAAGAGACCCAGTACTTC
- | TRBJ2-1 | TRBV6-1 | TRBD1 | CASSHGGQGPNEQFF | TGTGCCAGCAGTCATGGGGGACAGGGTCCCAATGAGCAGTTCTTC
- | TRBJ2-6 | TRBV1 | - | CTSRGKGLCTKRANVLTF | TGCACCAGCAGGGGCAAAGGTTTGTGCACAAAGCGGGCCAACGTCCTGACTTTC
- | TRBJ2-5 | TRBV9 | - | CASSVSLTGSLETQYF | TGTGCCAGCAGCGTTTCATTGACAGGCTCTCTAGAGACCCAGTACTTC
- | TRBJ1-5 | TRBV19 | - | CASTLRGRVGNQPQHF | TGTGCCAGTACCTTAAGAGGCAGGGTTGGCAATCAGCCCCAGCATTTT
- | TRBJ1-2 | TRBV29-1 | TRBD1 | CSFGGQGSGYTF | TGCAGCTTCGGTGGACAGGGATCTGGCTACACCTTC
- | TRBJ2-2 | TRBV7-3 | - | CASSGSQTGELFF | TGTGCCAGCAGCGGGAGTCAGACCGGGGAGCTGTTTTTT
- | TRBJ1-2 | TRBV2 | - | CASRGAEYLGYTF | TGTGCCAGCAGGGGAGCAGAATACCTTGGCTACACCTTC